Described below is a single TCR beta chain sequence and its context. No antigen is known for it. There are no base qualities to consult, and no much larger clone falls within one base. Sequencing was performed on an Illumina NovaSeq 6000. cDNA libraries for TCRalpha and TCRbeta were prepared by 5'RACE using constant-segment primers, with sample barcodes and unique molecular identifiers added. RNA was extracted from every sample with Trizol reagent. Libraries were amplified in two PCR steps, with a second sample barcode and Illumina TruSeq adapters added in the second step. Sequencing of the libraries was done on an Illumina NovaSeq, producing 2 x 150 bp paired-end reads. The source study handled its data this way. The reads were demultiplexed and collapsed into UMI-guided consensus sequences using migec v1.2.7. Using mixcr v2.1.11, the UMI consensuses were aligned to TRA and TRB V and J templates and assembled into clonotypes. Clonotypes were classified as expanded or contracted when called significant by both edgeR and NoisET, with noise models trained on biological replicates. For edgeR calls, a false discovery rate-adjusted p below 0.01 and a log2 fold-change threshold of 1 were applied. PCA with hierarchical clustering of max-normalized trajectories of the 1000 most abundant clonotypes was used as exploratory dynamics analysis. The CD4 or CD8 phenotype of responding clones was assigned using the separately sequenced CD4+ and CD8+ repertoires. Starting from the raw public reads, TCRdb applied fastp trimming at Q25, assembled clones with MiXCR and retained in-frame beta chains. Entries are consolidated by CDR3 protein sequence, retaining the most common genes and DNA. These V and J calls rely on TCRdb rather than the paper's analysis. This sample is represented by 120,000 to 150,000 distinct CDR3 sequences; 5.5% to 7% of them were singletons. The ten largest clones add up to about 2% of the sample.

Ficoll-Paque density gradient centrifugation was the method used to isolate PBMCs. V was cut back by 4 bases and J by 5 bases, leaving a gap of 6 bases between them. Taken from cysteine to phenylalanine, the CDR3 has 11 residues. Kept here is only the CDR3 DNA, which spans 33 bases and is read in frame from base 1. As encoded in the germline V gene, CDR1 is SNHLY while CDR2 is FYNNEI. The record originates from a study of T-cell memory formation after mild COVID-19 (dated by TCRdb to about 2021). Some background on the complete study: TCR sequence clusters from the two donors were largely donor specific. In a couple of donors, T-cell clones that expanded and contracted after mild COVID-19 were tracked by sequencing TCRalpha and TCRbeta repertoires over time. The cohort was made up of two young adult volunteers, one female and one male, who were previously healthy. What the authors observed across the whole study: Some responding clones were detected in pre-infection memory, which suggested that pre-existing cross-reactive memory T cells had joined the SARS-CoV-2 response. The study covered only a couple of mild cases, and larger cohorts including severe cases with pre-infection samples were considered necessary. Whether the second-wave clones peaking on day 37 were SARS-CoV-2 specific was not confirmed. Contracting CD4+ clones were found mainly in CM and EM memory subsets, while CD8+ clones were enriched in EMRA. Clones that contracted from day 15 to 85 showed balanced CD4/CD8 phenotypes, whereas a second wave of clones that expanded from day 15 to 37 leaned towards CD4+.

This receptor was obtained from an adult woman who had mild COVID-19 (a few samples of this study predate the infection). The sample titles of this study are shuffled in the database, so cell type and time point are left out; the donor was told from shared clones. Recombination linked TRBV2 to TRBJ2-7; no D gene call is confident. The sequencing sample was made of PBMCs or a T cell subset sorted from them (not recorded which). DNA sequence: TGTGCCAGCAGTGGCCTCAACGAGCAGTACTTC. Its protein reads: CASSGLNEQYF.